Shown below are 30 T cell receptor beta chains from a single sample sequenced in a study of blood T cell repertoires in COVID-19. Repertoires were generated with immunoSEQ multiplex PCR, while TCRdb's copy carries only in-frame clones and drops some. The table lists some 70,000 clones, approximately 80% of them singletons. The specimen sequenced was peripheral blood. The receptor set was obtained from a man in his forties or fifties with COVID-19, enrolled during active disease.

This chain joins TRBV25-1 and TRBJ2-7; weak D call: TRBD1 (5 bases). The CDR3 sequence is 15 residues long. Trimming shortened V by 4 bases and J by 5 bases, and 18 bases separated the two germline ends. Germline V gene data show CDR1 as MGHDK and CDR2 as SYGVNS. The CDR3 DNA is TGTGCCAGCAGTGGTTCAGGGATTCCTGTGGACGAGCAGTACTTC. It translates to CASSGSGIPVDEQYF.

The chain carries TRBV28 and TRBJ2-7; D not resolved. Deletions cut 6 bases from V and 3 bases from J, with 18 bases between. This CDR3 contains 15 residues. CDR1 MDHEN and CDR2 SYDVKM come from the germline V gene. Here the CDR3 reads CASSYDIDHLYEQYF. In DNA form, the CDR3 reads TGTGCCAGCAGCTACGACATCGACCACCTCTACGAGCAGTACTTC.

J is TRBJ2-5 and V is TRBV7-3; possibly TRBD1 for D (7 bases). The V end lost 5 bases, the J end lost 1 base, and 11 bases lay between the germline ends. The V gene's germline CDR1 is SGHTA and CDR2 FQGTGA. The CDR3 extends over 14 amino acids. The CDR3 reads CASSQGGRQETQYF. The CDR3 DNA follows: TGTGCCAGCAGCCAGGGGGGTCGCCAAGAGACCCAGTACTTC.

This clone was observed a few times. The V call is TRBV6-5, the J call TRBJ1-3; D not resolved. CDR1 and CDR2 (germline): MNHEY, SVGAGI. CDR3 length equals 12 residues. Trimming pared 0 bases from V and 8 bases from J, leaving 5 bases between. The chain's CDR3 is CASSYSGDTIYF. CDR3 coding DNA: TGTGCCAGCAGTTACTCCGGTGACACCATATATTTT.

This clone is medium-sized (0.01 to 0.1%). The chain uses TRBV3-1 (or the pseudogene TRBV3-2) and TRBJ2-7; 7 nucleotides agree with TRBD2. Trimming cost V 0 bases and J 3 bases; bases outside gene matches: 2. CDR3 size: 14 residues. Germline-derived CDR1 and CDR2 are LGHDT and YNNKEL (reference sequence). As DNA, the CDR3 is TGTGCCAGCAGCCAAGAGGGCGGGAGCTACGAGCAGTACTTC. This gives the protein CASSQEGGSYEQYF.

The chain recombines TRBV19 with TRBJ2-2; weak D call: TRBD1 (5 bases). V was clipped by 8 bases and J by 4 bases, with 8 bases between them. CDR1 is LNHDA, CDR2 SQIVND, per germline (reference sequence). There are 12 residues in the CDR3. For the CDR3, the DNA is TGTGCCAGTGGACATTCCACCGGGGAGCTGTTTTTT. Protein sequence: CASGHSTGELFF.

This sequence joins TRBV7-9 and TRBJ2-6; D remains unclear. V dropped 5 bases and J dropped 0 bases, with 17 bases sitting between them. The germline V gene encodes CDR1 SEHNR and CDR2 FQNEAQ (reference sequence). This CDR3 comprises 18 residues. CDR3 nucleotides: TGTGCCAGCAGCCGAGCCCTTCTTCCTAACTCTGGGGCCAACGTCCTGACTTTC. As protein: CASSRALLPNSGANVLTF.

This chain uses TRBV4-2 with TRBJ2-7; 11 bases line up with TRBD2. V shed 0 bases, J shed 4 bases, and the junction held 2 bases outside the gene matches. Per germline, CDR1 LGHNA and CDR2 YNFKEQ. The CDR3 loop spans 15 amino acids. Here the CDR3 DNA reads TGTGCCAGCAGCCAAGAACTAGCGGGGGTTTACGAGCAGTACTTC. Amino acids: CASSQELAGVYEQYF.

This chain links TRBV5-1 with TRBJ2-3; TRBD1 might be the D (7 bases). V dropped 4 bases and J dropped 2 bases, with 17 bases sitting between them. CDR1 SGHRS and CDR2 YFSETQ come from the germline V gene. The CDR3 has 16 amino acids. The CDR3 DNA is TGCGCCAGCAGCCTGAAATCAGGGGGGATCACAGATACGCAGTATTTT. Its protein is CASSLKSGGITDTQYF.

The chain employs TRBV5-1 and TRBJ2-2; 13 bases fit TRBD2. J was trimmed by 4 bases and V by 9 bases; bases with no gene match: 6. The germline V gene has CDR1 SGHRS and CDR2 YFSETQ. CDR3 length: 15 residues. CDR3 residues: CATARLAGGTGELFF. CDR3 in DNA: TGCGCCACGGCCAGACTAGCGGGGGGCACCGGGGAGCTGTTTTTT.

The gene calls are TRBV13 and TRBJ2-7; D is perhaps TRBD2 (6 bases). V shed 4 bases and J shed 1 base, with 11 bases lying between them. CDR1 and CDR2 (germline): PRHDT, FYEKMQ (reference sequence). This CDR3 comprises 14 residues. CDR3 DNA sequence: TGTGCCAGCAGCTCCCGGGACTTTTCCTACGAGCAGTACTTC. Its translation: CASSSRDFSYEQYF. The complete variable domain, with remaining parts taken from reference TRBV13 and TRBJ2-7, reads AAGVIQSPRHLIKEKRETATLKCYPIPRHDTVYWYQQGPGQDPQFLISFYEKMQSDKGSIPDRFSAQQFSDYHSELNMSSLELGDSALYFCASSSRDFSYEQYFGPGTRLTVT.

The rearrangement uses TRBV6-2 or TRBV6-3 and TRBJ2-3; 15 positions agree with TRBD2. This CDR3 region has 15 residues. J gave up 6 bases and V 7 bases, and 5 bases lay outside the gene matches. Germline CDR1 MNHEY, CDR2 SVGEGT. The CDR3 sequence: CASTPGLAGGDTQYF. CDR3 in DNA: TGTGCCAGCACCCCCGGACTAGCGGGGGGGGATACGCAGTATTTT.

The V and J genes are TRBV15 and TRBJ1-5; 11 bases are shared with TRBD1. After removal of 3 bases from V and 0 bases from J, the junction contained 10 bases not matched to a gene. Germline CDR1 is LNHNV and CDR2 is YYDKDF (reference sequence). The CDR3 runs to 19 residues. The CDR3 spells CATSSTGQGVFYSNQPQHF. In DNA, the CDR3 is TGTGCCACCAGCAGTACGGGACAGGGGGTCTTTTATAGCAATCAGCCCCAGCATTTT. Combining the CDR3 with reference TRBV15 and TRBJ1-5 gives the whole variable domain DAMVIQNPRYQVTQFGKPVTLSCSQTLNHNVMYWYQQKSSQAPKLLFHYYDKDFNNEADTPDNFQSRRPNTSFCFLDIRSPGLGDTAMYLCATSSTGQGVFYSNQPQHFGDGTRLSIL.

CDR3 residues: CASSVRLAGGVRELFF. CDR3 DNA: TGTGCCAGCAGCGTCCGACTAGCGGGGGGGGTCAGGGAGCTGTTTTTT. The V and J genes are TRBV11-2 and TRBJ2-2, with 14 nucleotides matching TRBD2. CDR1 SGHAT and CDR2 FQNNGV come from the germline V gene. The V gene end was trimmed by 5 bases and the J gene end by 9 bases; junction bases not matched to a gene: 8. The CDR3 runs 16 residues.

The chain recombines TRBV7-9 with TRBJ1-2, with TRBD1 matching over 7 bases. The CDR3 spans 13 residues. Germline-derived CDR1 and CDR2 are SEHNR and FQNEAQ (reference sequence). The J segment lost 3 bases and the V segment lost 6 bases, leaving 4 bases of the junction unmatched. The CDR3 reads CASRRGQDYGYTF. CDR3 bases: TGTGCCAGCAGACGAGGACAGGACTATGGCTACACCTTC.

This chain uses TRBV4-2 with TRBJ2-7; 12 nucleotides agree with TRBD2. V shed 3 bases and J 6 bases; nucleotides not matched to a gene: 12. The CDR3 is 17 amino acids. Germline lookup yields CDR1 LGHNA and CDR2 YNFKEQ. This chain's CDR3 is CASSQGSSGGVSSEQYF. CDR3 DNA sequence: TGTGCCAGCAGCCAGGGATCTAGCGGGGGGGTTTCGTCCGAGCAGTACTTC.

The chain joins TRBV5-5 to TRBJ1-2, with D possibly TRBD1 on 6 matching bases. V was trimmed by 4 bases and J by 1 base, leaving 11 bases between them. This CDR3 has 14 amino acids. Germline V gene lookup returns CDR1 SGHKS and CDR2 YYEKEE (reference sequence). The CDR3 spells CASSAGTSNYGYTF. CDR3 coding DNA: TGTGCCAGCAGCGCTGGGACAAGTAACTATGGCTACACCTTC.

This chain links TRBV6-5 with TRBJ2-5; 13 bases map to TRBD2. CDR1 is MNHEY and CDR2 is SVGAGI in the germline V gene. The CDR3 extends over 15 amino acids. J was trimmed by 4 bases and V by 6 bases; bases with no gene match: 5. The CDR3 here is CASRLAGGPRETQYF. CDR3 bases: TGTGCCAGCAGACTAGCGGGGGGGCCCCGAGAGACCCAGTACTTC.

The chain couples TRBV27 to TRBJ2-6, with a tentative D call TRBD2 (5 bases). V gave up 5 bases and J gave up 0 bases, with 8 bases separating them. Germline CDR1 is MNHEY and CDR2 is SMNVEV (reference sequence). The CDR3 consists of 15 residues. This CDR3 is CASSPRGSGANVLTF. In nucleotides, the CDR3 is TGTGCCAGCAGTCCTCGGGGCTCTGGGGCCAACGTCCTGACTTTC.

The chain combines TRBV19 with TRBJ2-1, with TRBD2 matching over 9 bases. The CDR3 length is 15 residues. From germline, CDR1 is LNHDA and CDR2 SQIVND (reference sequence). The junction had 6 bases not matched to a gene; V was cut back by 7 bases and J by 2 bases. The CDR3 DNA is TGTGCCAGTACCTGGACTAGCGTAACCTACAATGAGCAGTTCTTC. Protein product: CASTWTSVTYNEQFF.

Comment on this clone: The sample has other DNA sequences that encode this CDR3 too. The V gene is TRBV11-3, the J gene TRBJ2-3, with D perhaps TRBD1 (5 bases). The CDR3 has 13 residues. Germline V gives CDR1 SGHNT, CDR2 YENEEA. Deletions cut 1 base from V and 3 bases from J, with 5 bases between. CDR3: CASSLGQTDTQYF. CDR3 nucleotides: TGTGCCAGCAGCTTAGGACAGACAGATACGCAGTATTTT. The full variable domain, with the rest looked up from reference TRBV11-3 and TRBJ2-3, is EAGVVQSPRYKIIEKKQPVAFWCNPISGHNTLYWYLQNLGQGPELLIRYENEEAVDDSQLPKDRFSAERLKGVDSTLKIQPAELGDSAVYLCASSLGQTDTQYFGPGTRLTVL.

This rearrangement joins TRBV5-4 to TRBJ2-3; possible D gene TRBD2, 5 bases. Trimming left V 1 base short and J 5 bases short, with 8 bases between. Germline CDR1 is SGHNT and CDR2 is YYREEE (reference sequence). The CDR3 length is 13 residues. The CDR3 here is CASSLKGRDTQYF. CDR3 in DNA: TGTGCCAGCAGCTTGAAAGGGAGAGATACGCAGTATTTT. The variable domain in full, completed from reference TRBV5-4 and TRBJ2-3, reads ETGVTQSPTHLIKTRGQQVTLRCSSQSGHNTVSWYQQALGQGPQFIFQYYREEENGRGNFPPRFSGLQFPNYSSELNVNALELDDSALYLCASSLKGRDTQYFGPGTRLTVL.

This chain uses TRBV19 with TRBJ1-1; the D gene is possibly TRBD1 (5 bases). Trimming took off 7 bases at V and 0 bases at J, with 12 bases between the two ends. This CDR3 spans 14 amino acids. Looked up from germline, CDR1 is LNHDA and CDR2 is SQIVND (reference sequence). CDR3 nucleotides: TGTGCCAGTATTGGAGGGGCTATGAACACTGAAGCTTTCTTT. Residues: CASIGGAMNTEAFF.

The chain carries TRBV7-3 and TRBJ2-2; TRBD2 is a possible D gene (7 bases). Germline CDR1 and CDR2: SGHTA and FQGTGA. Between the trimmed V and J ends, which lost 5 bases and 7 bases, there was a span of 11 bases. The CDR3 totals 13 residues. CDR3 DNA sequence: TGTGCCAGCAGCCGGGGGGCGCGCGGGGAGCTGTTTTTT. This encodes CASSRGARGELFF.

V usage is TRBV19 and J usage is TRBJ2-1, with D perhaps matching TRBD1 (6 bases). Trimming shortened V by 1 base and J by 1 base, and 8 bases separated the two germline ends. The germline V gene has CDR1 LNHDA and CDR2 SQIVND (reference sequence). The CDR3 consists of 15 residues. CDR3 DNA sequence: TGTGCCAGTAGTATAGCAGGGGAATCCTACAATGAGCAGTTCTTC. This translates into CASSIAGESYNEQFF.

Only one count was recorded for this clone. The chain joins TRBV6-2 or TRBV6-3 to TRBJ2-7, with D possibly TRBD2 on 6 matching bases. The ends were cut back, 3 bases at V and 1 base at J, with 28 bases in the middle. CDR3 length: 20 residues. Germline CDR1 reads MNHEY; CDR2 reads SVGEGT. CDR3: CASSYLVSRGLTRPSYEQYF. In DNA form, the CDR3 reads TGTGCCAGCAGTTATTTGGTCTCCCGTGGCCTGACTAGACCATCCTACGAGCAGTACTTC.

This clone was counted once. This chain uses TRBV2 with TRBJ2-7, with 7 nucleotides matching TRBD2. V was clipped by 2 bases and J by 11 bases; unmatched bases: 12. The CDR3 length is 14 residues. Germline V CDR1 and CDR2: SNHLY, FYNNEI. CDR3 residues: CASSELSGLGVEYF. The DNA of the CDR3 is TGTGCCAGCAGTGAATTGTCTGGACTAGGCGTAGAGTACTTC.

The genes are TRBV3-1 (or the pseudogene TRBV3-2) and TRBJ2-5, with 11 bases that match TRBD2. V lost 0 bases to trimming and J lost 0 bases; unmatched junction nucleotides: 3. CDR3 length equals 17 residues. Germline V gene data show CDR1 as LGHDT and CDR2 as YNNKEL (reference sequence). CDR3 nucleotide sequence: TGTGCCAGCAGCCAAGATCCACTAGCGGGGGACCAAGAGACCCAGTACTTC. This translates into CASSQDPLAGDQETQYF.

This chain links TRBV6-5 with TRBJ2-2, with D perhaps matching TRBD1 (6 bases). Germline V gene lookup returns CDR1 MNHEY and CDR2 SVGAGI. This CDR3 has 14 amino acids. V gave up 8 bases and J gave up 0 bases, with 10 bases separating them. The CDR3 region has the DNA TGTGCCAGCCTCAGGGGAACGAACACCGGGGAGCTGTTTTTT. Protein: CASLRGTNTGELFF.

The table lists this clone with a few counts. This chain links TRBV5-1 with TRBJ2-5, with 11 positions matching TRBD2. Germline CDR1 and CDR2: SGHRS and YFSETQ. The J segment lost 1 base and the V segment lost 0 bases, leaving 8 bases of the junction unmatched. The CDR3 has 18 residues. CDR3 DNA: TGCGCCAGCAGCTTGGCCAAGACTAGCGGGGTGATCCAAGAGACCCAGTACTTC. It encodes CASSLAKTSGVIQETQYF.